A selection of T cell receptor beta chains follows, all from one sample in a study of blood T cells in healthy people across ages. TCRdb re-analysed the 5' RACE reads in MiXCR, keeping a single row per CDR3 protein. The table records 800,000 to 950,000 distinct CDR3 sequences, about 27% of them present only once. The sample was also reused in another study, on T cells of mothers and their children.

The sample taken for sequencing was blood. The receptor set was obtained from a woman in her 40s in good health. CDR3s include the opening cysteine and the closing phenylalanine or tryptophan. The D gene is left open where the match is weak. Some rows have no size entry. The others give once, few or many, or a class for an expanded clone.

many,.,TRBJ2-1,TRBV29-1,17,TGCAGCGTTGAAGATGTCCCGATTAGAAACTACTACAATGAGCAGTTCTTC,CSVEDVPIRNYYNEQFF
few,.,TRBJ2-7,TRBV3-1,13,TGTGCCAGCAGCCAAGGTCGGGGCCTCGAGCAGTACTTC,CASSQGRGLEQYF
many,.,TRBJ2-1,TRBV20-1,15,TGCAGTGCTAGGAAAGGACACCTATCCTACAATGAGCAGTTCTTC,CSARKGHLSYNEQFF
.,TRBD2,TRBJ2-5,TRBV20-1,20,TGCAGTGCCACGAGGGTGTGGGGAGCGGGGGGCCCCGGACCACAAGAGACCCAGTACTTC,CSATRVWGAGGPGPQETQYF
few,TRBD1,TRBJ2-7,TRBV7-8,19,TGTGCCAGCAGCCCCTTAGAGGGTCTTCCAGGACAGGGGTTTAACGAGCAGTACTTC,CASSPLEGLPGQGFNEQYF
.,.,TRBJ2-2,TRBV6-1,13,TGTGCCAGCAGAGCAGGGAATCGCGGGGAGCTGTTTTTT,CASRAGNRGELFF
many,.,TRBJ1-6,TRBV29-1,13,TGCAGCGTTGTGGGGACGGACAATTCACCCCTCCACTTT,CSVVGTDNSPLHF
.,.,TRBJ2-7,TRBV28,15,TGTGCCAGCAGTTTTCGGGGGAAATCTTACTACGAGCAGTACTTC,CASSFRGKSYYEQYF
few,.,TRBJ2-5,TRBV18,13,TGTACCAGCCCACCGGGGGGCGAGGAGACCCAGTACTTC,CTSPPGGEETQYF
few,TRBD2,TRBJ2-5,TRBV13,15,TGTGCCAGCAGCTTAGAAGCGGGGTACCAAGAGACCCAGTACTTC,CASSLEAGYQETQYF
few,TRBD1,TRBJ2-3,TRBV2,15,TGTGCCAGCAGGAGGACAGGGGGAGGCACAGATACGCAGTATTTT,CASRRTGGGTDTQYF
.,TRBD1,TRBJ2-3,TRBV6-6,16,TGTGCCAGCAGTGAGACGGGACAGACTAGCACAGATACGCAGTATTTT,CASSETGQTSTDTQYF
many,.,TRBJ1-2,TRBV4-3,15,TGCGCCAGCAGCCAAGAGGGGGCAGGCTCCTATGGCTACACCTTC,CASSQEGAGSYGYTF
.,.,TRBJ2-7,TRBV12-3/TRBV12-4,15,TGTGCCAGCAGTTTAGCACTTTACTCCTACAATGAGCAGTACTTC,CASSLALYSYNEQYF
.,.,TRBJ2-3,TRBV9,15,TGTGCCAGCAGCGTGACACCCCTGGGACCTGATACGCAGTATTTT,CASSVTPLGPDTQYF
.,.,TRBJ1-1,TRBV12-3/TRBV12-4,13,TGTGCCAACAACACACAGGGGAACACTGAAGCTTTCTTT,CANNTQGNTEAFF
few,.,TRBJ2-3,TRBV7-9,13,TGTGCCAGCATCCTAAGGAGCACAGATACGCAGTATTTT,CASILRSTDTQYF
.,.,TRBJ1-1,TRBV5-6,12,TGTGCCAGCAGCTCTGCGGGGGGCGTAGCTTTCTTT,CASSSAGGVAFF
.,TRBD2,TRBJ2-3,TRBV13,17,TGTGCCAGCAGCCAATCAGGGCTAGCGGGGGGCCCAGATACGCAGTATTTT,CASSQSGLAGGPDTQYF
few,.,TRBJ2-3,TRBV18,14,TGTGCCAGCTCACCACCCGTCCGCACAGATACGCAGTATTTT,CASSPPVRTDTQYF
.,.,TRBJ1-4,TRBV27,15,TGTGCCAGCAGCCAACTACGGGGGGCGCTTGAAAAACTGTTTTTT,CASSQLRGALEKLFF
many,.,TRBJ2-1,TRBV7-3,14,TGTGCCAGCAGCTTACAGTCAGGGTCCAATGAGCAGTTCTTC,CASSLQSGSNEQFF
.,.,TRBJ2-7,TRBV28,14,TGTACCAGCGAGCCTGGAACGACCCCCTACGAGCAGTACTTC,CTSEPGTTPYEQYF
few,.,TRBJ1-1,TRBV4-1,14,TGCGCCAGCAGCCAAGAAAGTTTCGGGACTGTAGCTTTCTTT,CASSQESFGTVAFF
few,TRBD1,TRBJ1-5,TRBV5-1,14,TGCGCCAGCAGCAAGGGACAGGGGGAGCAGCCCCAGCATTTT,CASSKGQGEQPQHF
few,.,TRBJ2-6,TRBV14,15,TGTGCCAGCAGCCTGATGAACTCTGGGGCCAACGTCCTGACTTTC,CASSLMNSGANVLTF
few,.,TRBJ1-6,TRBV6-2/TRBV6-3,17,TGTGCCAGCAGTTACCCGGACGGATTAATATATAATTCACCCCTCCACTTT,CASSYPDGLIYNSPLHF
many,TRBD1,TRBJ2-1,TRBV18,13,TGTGCCAGCTCACCGACAGGGGTTAATGAGCAGTTCTTC,CASSPTGVNEQFF
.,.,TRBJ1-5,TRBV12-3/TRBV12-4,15,TGTGCCAGCAGCCTCAGGGATTTCGGCAATCAGCCCCAGCATTTT,CASSLRDFGNQPQHF
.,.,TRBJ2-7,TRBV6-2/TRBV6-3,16,TGTGCCAGCAGTTACTCGTCTAGCCGTTCATATTACGAGCAGTACTTC,CASSYSSSRSYYEQYF
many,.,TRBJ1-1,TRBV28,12,TGTGCCAGCAGCTTAGGGAACACTGAAGCTTTCTTT,CASSLGNTEAFF
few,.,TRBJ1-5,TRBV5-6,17,TGTGCCAGCAGCCAAAGGTCCGGGGCTTATAGCAATCAGCCCCAGCATTTT,CASSQRSGAYSNQPQHF
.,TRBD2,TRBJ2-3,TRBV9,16,TGTGCCAGCAGCGTAGCGGGTAGCGGGGCCACAGATACGCAGTATTTT,CASSVAGSGATDTQYF
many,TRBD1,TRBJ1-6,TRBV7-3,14,TGTGCCAGCAGCTTAGACAGGGGTGTCTCACCCCTCCACTTT,CASSLDRGVSPLHF
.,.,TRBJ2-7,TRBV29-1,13,TGCAGCGTGAACCGGGACGGCTCCTACGAGCAGTACTTC,CSVNRDGSYEQYF
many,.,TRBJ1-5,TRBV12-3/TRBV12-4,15,TGTGCCAGCAGTCCCATGGTGGGTAGCAATCAGCCCCAGCATTTT,CASSPMVGSNQPQHF
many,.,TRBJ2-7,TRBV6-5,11,TGTGCCAGCATCGGCGGCTACGAGCAGTACTTC,CASIGGYEQYF
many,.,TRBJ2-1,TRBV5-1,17,TGCGCCAGCAGCTCGATTGGAGGGACTTTCTCCTACAATGAGCAGTTCTTC,CASSSIGGTFSYNEQFF
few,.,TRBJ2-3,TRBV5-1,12,TGCGCCAGCAGCTTTTTTGGGGATACGCAGTATTTT,CASSFFGDTQYF
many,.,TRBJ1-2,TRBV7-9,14,TGTGCCAGCAGCCGGACAGCTTCTAACTATGGCTACACCTTC,CASSRTASNYGYTF
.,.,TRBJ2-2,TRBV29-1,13,TGCAGCGTTGAAGAAGGGCTTACCGGGGAGCTGTTTTTT,CSVEEGLTGELFF